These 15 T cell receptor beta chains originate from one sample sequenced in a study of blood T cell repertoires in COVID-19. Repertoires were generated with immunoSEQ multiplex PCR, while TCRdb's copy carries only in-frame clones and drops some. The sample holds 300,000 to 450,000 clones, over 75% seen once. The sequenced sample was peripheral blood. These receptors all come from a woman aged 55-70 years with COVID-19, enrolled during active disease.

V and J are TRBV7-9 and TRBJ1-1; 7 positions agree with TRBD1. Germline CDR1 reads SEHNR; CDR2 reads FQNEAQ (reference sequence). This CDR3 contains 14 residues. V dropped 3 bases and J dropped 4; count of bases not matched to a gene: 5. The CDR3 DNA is TGTGCCAGCAGCTTCCCTCGACAGGGCACTGAAGCTTTCTTT. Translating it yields CASSFPRQGTEAFF. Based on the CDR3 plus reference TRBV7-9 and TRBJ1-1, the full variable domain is DTGVSQNPRHKITKRGQNVTFRCDPISEHNRLYWYRQTLGQGPEFLTYFQNEAQLEKSRLLSDRFSAERPKGSFSTLEIQRTEQGDSAMYLCASSFPRQGTEAFFGQGTRLTVV.

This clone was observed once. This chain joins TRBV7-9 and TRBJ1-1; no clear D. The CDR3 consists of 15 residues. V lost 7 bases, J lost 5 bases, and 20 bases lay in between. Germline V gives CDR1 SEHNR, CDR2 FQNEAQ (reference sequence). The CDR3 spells CASTQQLPGGTEAFF. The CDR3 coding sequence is TGTGCCAGCACCCAACAGCTCCCGGGAGGTACTGAAGCTTTCTTT.

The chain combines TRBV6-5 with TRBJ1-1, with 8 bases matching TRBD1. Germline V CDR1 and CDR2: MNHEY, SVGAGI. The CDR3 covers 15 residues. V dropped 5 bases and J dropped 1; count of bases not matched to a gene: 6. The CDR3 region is CASSPQGVRNTEAFF. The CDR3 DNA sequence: TGTGCCAGCAGTCCACAGGGGGTAAGGAACACTGAAGCTTTCTTT.

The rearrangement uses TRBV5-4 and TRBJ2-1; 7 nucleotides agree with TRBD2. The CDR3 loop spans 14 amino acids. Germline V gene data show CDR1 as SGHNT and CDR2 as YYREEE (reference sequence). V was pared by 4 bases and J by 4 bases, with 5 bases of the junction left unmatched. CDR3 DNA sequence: TGTGCCAGCAGCCCTCTGGGACTATACAATGAGCAGTTCTTC. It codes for CASSPLGLYNEQFF.

The CDR3 loop reads CAWSPSPGGGAGELFF. Written as DNA, the CDR3 is TGTGCCTGGAGTCCATCCCCCGGTGGGGGGGCCGGGGAGCTGTTTTTT. The chain has TRBV30 and TRBJ2-2; TRBD2 aligns across 7 bases. J gave up 6 bases and V 2 bases, and 12 bases lay outside the gene matches. The germline V gene encodes CDR1 GTSNPN and CDR2 SVGIG (reference sequence). The CDR3 consists of 16 residues.

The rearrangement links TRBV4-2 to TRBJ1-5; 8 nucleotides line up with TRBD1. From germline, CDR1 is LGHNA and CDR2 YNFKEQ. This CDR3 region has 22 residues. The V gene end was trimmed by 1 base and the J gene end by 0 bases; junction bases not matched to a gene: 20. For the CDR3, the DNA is TGTGCCAGCAGCCAAGTGGGACAACTTGGCAGGGGGCTGCCGTATAGCAATCAGCCCCAGCATTTT. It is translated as CASSQVGQLGRGLPYSNQPQHF.

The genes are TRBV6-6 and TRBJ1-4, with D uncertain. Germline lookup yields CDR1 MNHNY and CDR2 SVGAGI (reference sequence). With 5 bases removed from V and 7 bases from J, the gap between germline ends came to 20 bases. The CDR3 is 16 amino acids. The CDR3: CASSRAYEEVGEKLFF. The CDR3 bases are TGTGCCAGCAGTCGAGCCTACGAGGAGGTCGGTGAAAAACTGTTTTTT.

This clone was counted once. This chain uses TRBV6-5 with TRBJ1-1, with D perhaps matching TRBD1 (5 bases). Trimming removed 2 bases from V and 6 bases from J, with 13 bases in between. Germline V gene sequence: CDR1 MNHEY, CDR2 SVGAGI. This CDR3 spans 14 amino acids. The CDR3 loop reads CASSYRGGSPEAFF. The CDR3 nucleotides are TGTGCCAGCAGTTACCGGGGGGGTAGCCCTGAAGCTTTCTTT.

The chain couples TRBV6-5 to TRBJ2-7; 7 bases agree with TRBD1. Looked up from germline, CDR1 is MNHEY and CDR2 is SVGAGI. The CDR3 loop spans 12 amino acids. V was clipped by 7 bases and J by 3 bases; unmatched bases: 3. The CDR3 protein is CASTDRVYEQYF. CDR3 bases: TGTGCCAGCACCGACAGGGTCTACGAGCAGTACTTC.

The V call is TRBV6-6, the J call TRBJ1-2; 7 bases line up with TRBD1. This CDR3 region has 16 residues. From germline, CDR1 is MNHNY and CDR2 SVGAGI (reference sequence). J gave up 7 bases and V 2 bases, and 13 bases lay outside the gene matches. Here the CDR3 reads CASSYDARRGGGGYTF. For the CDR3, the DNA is TGTGCCAGCAGTTACGACGCCCGACGAGGGGGCGGTGGCTACACCTTC.

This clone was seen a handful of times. The CDR3 is CASSPAGGRVTGELFF. CDR3 sequence (DNA): TGTGCCAGCAGTCCGGCGGGGGGTCGGGTCACCGGGGAGCTGTTTTTT. The chain employs TRBV2 and TRBJ2-2; 8 bases map to TRBD2. The CDR3 spans 16 residues. The V gene's germline CDR1 is SNHLY and CDR2 FYNNEI. Unmatched junction bases numbered 9, after V lost 5 bases and J lost 4 bases.

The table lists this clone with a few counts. CDR3 amino acids: CASTPGLVYEQYF. CDR3 in DNA: TGTGCCAGCACCCCGGGACTAGTTTACGAGCAGTACTTC. The rearrangement links TRBV7-9 to TRBJ2-7; 8 nucleotides align to TRBD2. There are 13 residues in the CDR3. V trimming: 7 bases; J trimming: 4 bases; junction bases outside the gene matches: 6. Germline CDR1 and CDR2: SEHNR and FQNEAQ (reference sequence). Filled out from reference TRBV7-9 and TRBJ2-7, the complete variable domain reads DTGVSQNPRHKITKRGQNVTFRCDPISEHNRLYWYRQTLGQGPEFLTYFQNEAQLEKSRLLSDRFSAERPKGSFSTLEIQRTEQGDSAMYLCASTPGLVYEQYFGPGTRLTVT.

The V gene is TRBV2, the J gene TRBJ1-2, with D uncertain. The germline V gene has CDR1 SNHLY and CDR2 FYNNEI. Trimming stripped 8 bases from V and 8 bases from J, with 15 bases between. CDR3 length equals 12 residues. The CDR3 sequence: CASVVGLWGYTF. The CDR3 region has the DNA TGTGCCAGCGTTGTTGGACTATGGGGCTACACCTTC. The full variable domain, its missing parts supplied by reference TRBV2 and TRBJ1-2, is EPEVTQTPSHQVTQMGQEVILRCVPISNHLYFYWYRQILGQKVEFLVSFYNNEISEKSEIFDDQFSVERPDGSNFTLKIRSTKLEDSAMYFCASVVGLWGYTFGSGTRLTVV.

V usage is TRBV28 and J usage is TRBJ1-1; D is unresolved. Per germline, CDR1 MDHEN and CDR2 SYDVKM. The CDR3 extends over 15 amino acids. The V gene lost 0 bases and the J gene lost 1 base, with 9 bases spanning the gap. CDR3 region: CASSLWSPPNTEAFF. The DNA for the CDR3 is TGTGCCAGCAGTTTATGGAGCCCACCGAACACTGAAGCTTTCTTT.

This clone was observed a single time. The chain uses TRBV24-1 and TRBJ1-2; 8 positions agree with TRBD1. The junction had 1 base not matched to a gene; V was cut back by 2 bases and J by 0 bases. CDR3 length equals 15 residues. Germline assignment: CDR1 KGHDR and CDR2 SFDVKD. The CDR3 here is CATSDSGGSNYGYTF. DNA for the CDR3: TGTGCCACCAGTGATTCAGGGGGCTCTAACTATGGCTACACCTTC.